This entry features one T cell receptor beta chain sequence. Its target is not known. The data stem from a study of cytomegalovirus exposure and HLA in healthy donors. The study, taken as a whole, reports: Later, an analysis found that TCR clusters from the first cohort tended to co-occur in the roughly 110 validation repertoires. Researchers reported that a few CMV-associated chains were confirmed in vitro as CMV antigen-specific.

The repertoire was sequenced with immunoSEQ multiplex PCR; TCRdb's copy has only in-frame clones and lacks some. Counted here are around 240,000 clones, around 90% occurring once; the ten biggest clones make up approximately 0.34%. Material for sequencing was PBMCs. This TCR was recovered from a woman aged 18-30 years in good health and CMV-seronegative.

The CDR3 DNA follows: TGCAGCGCCTCCCGGACAGCCTACAATGAGCAGTTCTTC. It specifies CSASRTAYNEQFF. V and J are TRBV29-1 and TRBJ2-1; D may be TRBD1 (6 bases). Germline CDR1 is SQVTM and CDR2 is ANQGSEA. With 7 bases removed from V and 2 bases from J, the gap between germline ends came to 12 bases. The CDR3 runs to 13 residues.